Presented here are 23 T cell receptor beta chains from one specimen sequenced in a study of T-cell reconstitution after alpha-beta-depleted transplantation in children. Preparing the TCRbeta library involved the use of unique molecular identifiers. In TCRdb, the PCR reads were re-called with MiXCR into one record per CDR3 protein. The sample includes about 350,000 distinct CDR3 sequences, roughly 17% of them seen just once. The starting material was PBMCs, mostly from graft donor cells, obtained 360 days after TCRalphabeta/CD19-depleted stem cell transplant. These receptor sequences come from a male patient aged 2 to 10 who had a stem cell transplant for acute lymphoblastic leukemia, so the T cells may come from the graft donor.

Only a few counts were recorded for this clonotype. V is TRBV29-1 and J is TRBJ2-1; weak D call: TRBD2 (5 bases). The CDR3 loop spans 17 amino acids. CDR1 SQVTM and CDR2 ANQGSEA come from the germline V gene. V dropped 0 bases and J dropped 4 bases, with 19 bases sitting between them. The CDR3 loop is CSVEDTPGLSRYNEQFF. The CDR3 DNA follows: TGCAGCGTTGAAGATACCCCTGGACTCTCGCGATACAATGAGCAGTTCTTC.

This chain connects TRBV12-3 or TRBV12-4 to TRBJ2-2; possible D gene TRBD1, 6 bases. The CDR3 covers 14 residues. Deletions cut 6 bases from V and 6 bases from J, with 14 bases between. The CDR3 nucleotides are TGTGCCAGCAGCCCCCGTGGGGGCCCCGGGGAGCTGTTTTTT. Protein sequence: CASSPRGGPGELFF.

The chain couples TRBV7-8 to TRBJ2-1; D unclear. V shed 3 bases and J shed 5 bases, with 11 bases lying between them. The CDR3 runs 14 residues. In germline, CDR1 is SGHVS, CDR2 FQNEAQ. The CDR3 reads CASSFRRINNEQFF. The DNA for the CDR3 is TGTGCCAGCAGCTTTAGGCGAATTAACAATGAGCAGTTCTTC.

This clonotype was observed a single time. The chain carries TRBV4-2 and TRBJ2-2; 10 positions match TRBD2. This CDR3 region has 16 residues. V dropped 1 base and J dropped 6; count of bases not matched to a gene: 5. From germline, CDR1 is LGHNA and CDR2 YNFKEQ. The CDR3 loop is CASSQVSGRSAGELFF. CDR3 sequence (DNA): TGTGCCAGCAGCCAAGTTAGCGGGAGGAGTGCCGGGGAGCTGTTTTTT.

This clonotype was seen at least ten times. The rearrangement links TRBV5-1 to TRBJ2-3; D unclear. Per the germline V gene, CDR1 is SGHRS and CDR2 is YFSETQ. V was shortened by 0 bases and J by 2 bases, with 4 bases between the two germline ends. The CDR3 loop spans 13 amino acids. In nucleotides, the CDR3 is TGCGCCAGCAGCTTGGTATTCACAGATACGCAGTATTTT. Residues: CASSLVFTDTQYF.

This chain links TRBV4-1 with TRBJ2-4, with D tentatively TRBD1 (6 bases). CDR1 is MGHRA, CDR2 YSYEKL, per germline. Trimming stripped 3 bases from V and 0 bases from J, with 15 bases between. The CDR3 length is 17 residues. CDR3 sequence: CASSHTDRPVAKNIQYF. The CDR3 region has the DNA TGCGCCAGCAGCCACACGGACAGACCAGTAGCCAAAAACATTCAGTACTTC.

The table lists this clonotype with a few counts. The chain combines TRBV12-3 or TRBV12-4 with TRBJ2-2, with D possibly being TRBD1 or TRBD2 (6 bases each). Between the trimmed V and J ends, which lost 1 base and 10 bases, there was a span of 10 bases. The CDR3 extends over 13 amino acids. CDR3 loop: CASSLEGEEELFF. The CDR3 DNA is TGTGCCAGCAGTTTAGAGGGGGAGGAGGAGCTGTTTTTT.

The chain uses TRBV5-1 and TRBJ1-2; D gene uncertain. V was trimmed by 0 bases and J by 4 bases, leaving 13 bases between them. The CDR3 totals 15 residues. CDR1 is SGHRS and CDR2 is YFSETQ in the germline V gene. DNA for the CDR3: TGCGCCAGCAGCTTGGACGGATCTGACCTCTATGGCTACACCTTC. It encodes CASSLDGSDLYGYTF.

This chain links TRBV19 with TRBJ2-1; no firm D call. The CDR3 runs to 17 residues. Trimming took 1 base from V and 0 from J, leaving 13 bases between them. The germline V gene has CDR1 LNHDA and CDR2 SQIVND (reference sequence). CDR3 coding DNA: TGTGCCAGTAGTATAGTAAGTGTTAGGAGCTCCTACAATGAGCAGTTCTTC. Protein sequence: CASSIVSVRSSYNEQFF.

The chain recombines TRBV6-1 with TRBJ2-5; D is possibly TRBD2 (5 bases). V was trimmed by 5 bases and J by 5 bases, leaving 12 bases between them. CDR3 size: 13 residues. Looked up from germline, CDR1 is MNHNS and CDR2 is SASEGT. The CDR3 is CASSRGFLETQYF. The CDR3 DNA is TGTGCCAGCAGTCGGGGTTTCTTGGAGACCCAGTACTTC.

The genes are TRBV6-1 and TRBJ2-1; maybe TRBD2 (6 bases). Germline V gene sequence: CDR1 MNHNS, CDR2 SASEGT. Trimming left V 3 bases short and J 3 bases short, with 18 bases between. The CDR3 extends over 17 amino acids. The CDR3 reads CASSDFAGLPIYNEQFF. CDR3 bases: TGTGCCAGCAGTGATTTCGCGGGGCTGCCCATCTACAATGAGCAGTTCTTC.

The chain's CDR3 is CASSVDRSSYEQYF. DNA for the CDR3: TGTGCCAGCAGTGTCGACAGGTCTTCCTACGAGCAGTACTTC. V and J are TRBV6-1 and TRBJ2-7; a possible D gene is TRBD1 (6 bases). V gave up 4 bases and J gave up 1 base, with 11 bases separating them. This CDR3 has 14 residues. Germline V gene sequence: CDR1 MNHNS, CDR2 SASEGT.

On this clonotype itself: This likely comes from a read error, as the CDR3 has no conserved phenylalanine or tryptophan at its end. V gene TRBV25-1 combines with J gene TRBJ2-7; 14 positions agree with TRBD2. Germline CDR1 is MGHDK and CDR2 is SYGVNS. The CDR3 contains 19 residues. Germline trimming cut 1 base from V and 0 bases from J; bases unmatched to any gene: 8. The CDR3 coding sequence is TGTGCCAGCAGTGAATGGCCCGGGACTAGCGGGGGCAGCTCCTACGAGCAGTACTCC. Translated, it gives CASSEWPGTSGGSSYEQYS.

This clonotype was detected only a few times. The chain employs TRBV6-1 and TRBJ2-7; 10 nucleotides line up with TRBD2. This CDR3 has 14 amino acids. Germline-derived CDR1 and CDR2 are MNHNS and SASEGT. J lost 6 bases, V lost 3 bases, and 5 bases had no gene match. The CDR3: CASSDVVAGGEQYF. The CDR3 nucleotides read TGTGCCAGCAGTGATGTGGTAGCGGGAGGCGAGCAGTACTTC.

The chain combines TRBV19 with TRBJ2-3; D might be TRBD2 (6 bases). CDR3 length: 12 residues. V was clipped by 2 bases and J by 11 bases, with 11 bases between them. Germline lookup yields CDR1 LNHDA and CDR2 SQIVND (reference sequence). CDR3 DNA sequence: TGTGCCAGTAGTATACCCCTGGGAGGGCAGTATTTT. It codes for CASSIPLGGQYF. Full variable domain (outside the CDR3, taken from reference TRBV19 and TRBJ2-3): DGGITQSPKYLFRKEGQNVTLSCEQNLNHDAMYWYRQDPGQGLRLIYYSQIVNDFQKGDIAEGYSVSREKKESFPLTVTSAQKNPTAFYLCASSIPLGGQYFGPGTRLTVL.

This chain links TRBV4-3 with TRBJ2-7, with TRBD1 identical over 8 bases. The trim removed 4 bases at V and 0 bases at J, leaving 17 bases unmatched. The CDR3 totals 19 residues. Germline assignment: CDR1 LGHNA and CDR2 YSLEER. CDR3 loop: CASSRPTPPTGASSYEQYF. The CDR3 DNA is TGCGCCAGCAGCCGTCCTACTCCACCGACAGGGGCCAGCTCCTACGAGCAGTACTTC.

J is TRBJ2-7 and V is TRBV4-1, with D possibly TRBD1 on 5 matching bases. This CDR3 is 15 amino acids long. The V gene's germline CDR1 is MGHRA and CDR2 YSYEKL. Trimming left V 0 bases short and J 2 bases short, with 11 bases between. The CDR3 DNA sequence: TGCGCCAGCAGCCAAGATCCGGGCAGGGCCTACGAGCAGTACTTC. Amino acids: CASSQDPGRAYEQYF.

The CDR3 here is CASSYSGTGSVKNIQYF. In DNA form, the CDR3 reads TGTGCCAGCAGTTACTCTGGGACAGGGTCAGTCAAAAACATTCAGTACTTC. The chain is built from TRBV6-5 and TRBJ2-4; 9 bases are a match to TRBD1. Trimming cost V 0 bases and J 3 bases; bases outside gene matches: 6. The CDR3 consists of 17 residues. Germline V gives CDR1 MNHEY, CDR2 SVGAGI.

This clonotype occurred a few times. The chain has TRBV25-1 and TRBJ2-2, with no clear D. Trimming cost V 4 bases and J 5 bases, with 8 bases left between them. The CDR3 consists of 13 residues. From germline, CDR1 is MGHDK and CDR2 SYGVNS. The CDR3 region is CASSASWTGELFF. In DNA, the CDR3 is TGTGCCAGCAGTGCTAGTTGGACCGGGGAGCTGTTTTTT.

The chain links TRBV6-2 or TRBV6-3 to TRBJ2-1; 13 bases are a match to TRBD2. Germline V gene sequence: CDR1 MNHEY, CDR2 SVGEGT. The CDR3 has 19 residues. Unmatched junction bases numbered 7, after V lost 2 bases and J lost 0 bases. The CDR3 DNA reads TGTGCCAGCAGTTACCCGACTAGCGGGAGGCAATACTCCTACAATGAGCAGTTCTTC. Translating gives CASSYPTSGRQYSYNEQFF.

At least ten counts were recorded for this clonotype. The chain combines TRBV7-9 with TRBJ2-7; D gene ambiguous. CDR1 is SEHNR, CDR2 FQNEAQ, per germline (reference sequence). The CDR3 is 13 residues long. The V gene lost 5 bases and the J gene lost 1 base, with 9 bases spanning the gap. The CDR3 here is CASSPRLSYEQYF. The CDR3 bases are TGTGCCAGCAGCCCCAGACTGTCCTACGAGCAGTACTTC. The variable domain in full, completed from reference TRBV7-9 and TRBJ2-7, reads DTGVSQNPRHKITKRGQNVTFRCDPISEHNRLYWYRQTLGQGPEFLTYFQNEAQLEKSRLLSDRFSAERPKGSFSTLEIQRTEQGDSAMYLCASSPRLSYEQYFGPGTRLTVT.

The J gene is TRBJ2-7, the V gene TRBV18; possible D gene TRBD2, 6 bases. Germline V lookup: CDR1 KGHSH, CDR2 LQKENI. Trimming pared 1 base from V and 2 bases from J, leaving 6 bases between. This CDR3 is built from 13 residues. CDR3 amino acids: CASSPLAAYEQYF. The CDR3 DNA reads TGTGCCAGCTCACCACTAGCGGCCTACGAGCAGTACTTC.

This clonotype was seen more than once but under ten times. The chain joins TRBV15 to TRBJ2-7; TRBD1 aligns across 9 bases. V trimming: 3 bases; J trimming: 7 bases; junction bases outside the gene matches: 7. Germline loops: CDR1 LNHNV, CDR2 YYDKDF (reference sequence). The CDR3 contains 14 residues. Here the CDR3 DNA reads TGTGCCACCAGCAGTCACAGGGGGCAGGCTGAGCAGTACTTC. Translating gives CATSSHRGQAEQYF.